This record covers a single TCR beta chain. Libraries were prepared by immunoSEQ multiplex PCR; TCRdb keeps only in-frame clonotypes and omits some of them. Among about 42,000 clones listed, under 90% were seen once. V dropped 4 bases and J dropped 6; count of bases not matched to a gene: 2. The CDR3 has 13 residues. CDR1 and CDR2 from the germline V gene are SNHLY and FYNNEI. This specimen belongs to a study of T cell changes during pregnancy in multiple sclerosis. The specimen comprised CD4+ T cells from peripheral blood mononuclear cells, sampled before pregnancy. The chain is built from TRBV2 and TRBJ2-2; 7 nucleotides agree with TRBD1. The receptor comes from a female donor with multiple sclerosis, enrolled in a pregnancy study. The CDR3, as DNA: TGTGCCAGCAGTGGAGACAGGGCCGGGGAGCTGTTTTTT. As protein: CASSGDRAGELFF.